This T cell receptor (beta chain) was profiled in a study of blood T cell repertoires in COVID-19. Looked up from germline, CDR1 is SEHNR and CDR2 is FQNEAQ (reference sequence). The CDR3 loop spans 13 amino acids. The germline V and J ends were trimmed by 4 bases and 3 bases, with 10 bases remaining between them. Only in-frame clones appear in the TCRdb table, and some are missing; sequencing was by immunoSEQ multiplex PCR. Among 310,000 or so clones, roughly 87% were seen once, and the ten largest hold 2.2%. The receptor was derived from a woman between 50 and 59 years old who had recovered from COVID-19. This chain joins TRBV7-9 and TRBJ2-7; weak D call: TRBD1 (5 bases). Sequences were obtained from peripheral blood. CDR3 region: CASSWGSNYEQYF. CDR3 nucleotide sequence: TGTGCCAGCAGCTGGGGCAGTAACTACGAGCAGTACTTC.